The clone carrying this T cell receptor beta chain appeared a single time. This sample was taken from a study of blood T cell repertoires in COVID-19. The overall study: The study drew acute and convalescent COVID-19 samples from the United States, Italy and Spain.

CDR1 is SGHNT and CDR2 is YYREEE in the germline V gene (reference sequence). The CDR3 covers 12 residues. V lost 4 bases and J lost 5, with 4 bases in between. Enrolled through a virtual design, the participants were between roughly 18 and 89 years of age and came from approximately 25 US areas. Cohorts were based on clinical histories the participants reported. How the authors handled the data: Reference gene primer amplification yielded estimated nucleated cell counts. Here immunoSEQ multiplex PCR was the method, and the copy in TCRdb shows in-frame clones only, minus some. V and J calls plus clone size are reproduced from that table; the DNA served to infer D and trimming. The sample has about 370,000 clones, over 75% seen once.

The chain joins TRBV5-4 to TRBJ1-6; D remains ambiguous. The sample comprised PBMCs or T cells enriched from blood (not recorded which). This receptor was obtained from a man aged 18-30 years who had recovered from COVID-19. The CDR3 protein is CASSLNNSPLHF. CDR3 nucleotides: TGTGCCAGCAGCCTAAATAATTCACCCCTCCACTTT.